This is a list of T cell receptor beta chains from one sample in a study of blood T cell repertoires in COVID-19. Using immunoSEQ multiplex PCR, the repertoire was profiled, and TCRdb retains in-frame clones only, with some absent. This table holds under 100,000 clones, 85% found once. The sequencing input was peripheral blood. These receptors originate from a man over 45 with acute or convalescent COVID-19. CDR3s include the opening cysteine and the closing phenylalanine or tryptophan.

v_call cdr3_aa
TRBV5-8 CASSAGTGGGSYEQYF
TRBV18 CASSPGQANTEAFF
TRBV27 CASSKNPSGEQYF
TRBV10-1 CASSSGTSGFNEQFF
TRBV2 CASRSGLAGGSIQETQYF
TRBV5-4 CASSLRYRRLNQPQHF
TRBV5-1 CASSLEPQGAYNSPLHF
TRBV7-8 CASSHRDRNEKLFF
TRBV6-2/TRBV6-3 CASSYVGERTGLGLDGETQYF
TRBV5-6 CASSQDRGHRTNEKLFF
TRBV12-3/TRBV12-4 CASSQGNYGYTF
TRBV28 CASSLEGNTIYF
TRBV5-1 CASRFGGSADTQYF
TRBV7-2 CASMKRGGQETQYF
TRBV6-2/TRBV6-3 CASSYSQKGAGNTGELFF
TRBV7-9 CASSHGLAGAEQYF
TRBV30 CARGSSTDTQYF
TRBV6-6 CASSYTGEAFF
TRBV2 CASSAGLRERSTDTQYF
TRBV7-9 CASSIQDMGTNTGELFF
TRBV6-5 CASSYGPRVGNTIYF
TRBV18 CASSLALGENEQFF
TRBV27 CASRGDTALGNSPLHF
TRBV3-1/TRBV3-2 CASSQDRRGEQYF
TRBV15 CATSRGRSGELFF
TRBV10-3 CAIGSGTSGASTYEQYF
TRBV4-1 CASSQGGGGAGTGELFF
TRBV28 CASRTTGEETQYF
TRBV28 CASSFEYEQYF
TRBV28 CASRSQEIRGYGYTF
TRBV27 CASRKPGQARYEQYF
TRBV18 CASSSGTARFYTDTQYF
TRBV5-4 CASSLGAGSSYNEQFF
TRBV13 CASSFDRAGEQYF
TRBV4-3 CASSQDAVNYGYTF
TRBV6-5 CASRTTGGTGELFF
TRBV5-4 CASSLQGQETQYF
TRBV9 CASSEEGLSNTEAFF
TRBV29-1 CSVGGARGEQYF
TRBV4-1 CASSQDRYEGSEAFF
TRBV5-5 CASSRPGQGTEAFF
TRBV18 CASSPQRPPTGGATLREQYF
TRBV7-2 CASSLAGAVNSPLHF
TRBV5-1 CASSLKGDTEAFF
TRBV6-5 CASTRDRGIYEQYF
TRBV7-2 CASSLNTGLDIQYF
TRBV29-1 CSVVTEKFNEKLFF
TRBV28 CASSPRWAGDQPQHF
TRBV6-5 CASRSGDYSYEQYF
TRBV5-1 CASSLGGRVTEAFF
TRBV11-3 CASSSLGPANLGELFF